This is a list of T cell receptor beta chains from one sample in a study of cytomegalovirus exposure and HLA in healthy donors. Generated by immunoSEQ multiplex PCR, the TCRdb table keeps only in-frame clones and is missing some. Of about 90,000 clones in the sample, 70% to 85% were seen once. Source material: PBMCs. These TCRs come from a man aged 18 to 30 in good health and CMV-seronegative. Both conserved end residues are part of each CDR3. Clone size is not always given. Where it is, it says once, few, many or a class for expanded clones.

clone size	J gene	V gene	CDR3 protein
.	TRBJ1-4	TRBV27	CASRGGHEKLFF
.	TRBJ1-1	TRBV5-8	CASIPRLWATSNTEAFF
.	TRBJ2-3	TRBV7-3	CASSLISGDQADTQYF
.	TRBJ2-2	TRBV6-5	CASSADRVNTGELFF
.	TRBJ2-5	TRBV30	CAWSTTGTALAWETQYF
.	TRBJ2-3	TRBV20-1	CSARVTDTQYF
.	TRBJ1-2	TRBV6-5	CASSYFRQGQGGYTF
once	TRBJ2-7	TRBV15	CATSQRGSKNEQYF
.	TRBJ2-2	TRBV5-1	CASSFGTGGTGELFF
.	TRBJ2-7	TRBV5-1	CASSFNRANEQYF
.	TRBJ2-1	TRBV29-1	CSATSGISGEQFF
.	TRBJ2-7	TRBV2	CASRDRDISREQYF
once	TRBJ1-4	TRBV2	CASTGDGGWEKLFF
.	TRBJ1-1	TRBV18	CASSPLADRNTEAFF